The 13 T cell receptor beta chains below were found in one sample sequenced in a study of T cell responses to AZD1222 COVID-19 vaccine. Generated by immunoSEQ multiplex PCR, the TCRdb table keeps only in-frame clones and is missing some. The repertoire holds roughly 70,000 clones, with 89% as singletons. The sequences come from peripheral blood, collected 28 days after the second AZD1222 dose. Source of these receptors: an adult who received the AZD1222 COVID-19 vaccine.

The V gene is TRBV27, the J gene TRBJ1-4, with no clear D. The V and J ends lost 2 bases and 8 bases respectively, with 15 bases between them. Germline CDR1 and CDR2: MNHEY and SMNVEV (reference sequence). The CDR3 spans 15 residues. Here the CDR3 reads CASSLRTGSREKLFF. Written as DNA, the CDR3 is TGTGCCAGCAGTTTACGGACCGGGTCGCGGGAAAAACTGTTTTTT.

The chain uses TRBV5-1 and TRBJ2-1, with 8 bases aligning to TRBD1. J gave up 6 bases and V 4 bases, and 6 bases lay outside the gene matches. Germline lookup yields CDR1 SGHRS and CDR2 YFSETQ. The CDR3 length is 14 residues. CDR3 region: CASSGGQEVNEQFF. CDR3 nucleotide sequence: TGCGCCAGCAGCGGGGGACAGGAGGTCAATGAGCAGTTCTTC.

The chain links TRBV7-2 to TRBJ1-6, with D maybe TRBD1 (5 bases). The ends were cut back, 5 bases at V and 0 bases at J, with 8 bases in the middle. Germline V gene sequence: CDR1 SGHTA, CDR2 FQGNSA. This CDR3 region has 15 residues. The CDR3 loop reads CASSGGGSYNSPLHF. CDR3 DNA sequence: TGTGCCAGCAGCGGTGGGGGCTCCTATAATTCACCCCTCCACTTT.

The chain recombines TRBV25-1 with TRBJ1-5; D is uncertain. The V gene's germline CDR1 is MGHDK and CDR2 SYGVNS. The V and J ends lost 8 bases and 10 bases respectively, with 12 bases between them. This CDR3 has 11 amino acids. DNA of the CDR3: TGTGCCAGCGGCCCTTGGGGACCCCAGCATTTT. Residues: CASGPWGPQHF.

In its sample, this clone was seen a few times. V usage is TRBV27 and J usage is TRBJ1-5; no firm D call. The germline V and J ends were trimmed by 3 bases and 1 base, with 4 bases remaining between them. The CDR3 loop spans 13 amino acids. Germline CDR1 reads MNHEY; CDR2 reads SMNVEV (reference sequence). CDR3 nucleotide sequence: TGTGCCAGCAGTTTTGCCAGCAATCAGCCCCAGCATTTT. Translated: CASSFASNQPQHF.

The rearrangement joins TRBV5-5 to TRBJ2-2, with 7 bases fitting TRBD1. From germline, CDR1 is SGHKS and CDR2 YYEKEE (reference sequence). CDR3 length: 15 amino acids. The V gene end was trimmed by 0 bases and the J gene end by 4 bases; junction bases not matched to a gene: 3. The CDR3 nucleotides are TGTGCCAGCAGCTTGGTGTGGACAGGCACCGGGGAGCTGTTTTTT. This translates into CASSLVWTGTGELFF.

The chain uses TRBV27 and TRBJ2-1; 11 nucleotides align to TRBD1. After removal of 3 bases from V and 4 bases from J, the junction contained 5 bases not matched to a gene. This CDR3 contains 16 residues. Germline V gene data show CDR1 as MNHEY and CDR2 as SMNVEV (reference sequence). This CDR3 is CASSFSGQGVYNEQFF. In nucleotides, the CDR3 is TGTGCCAGCAGTTTTTCGGGACAGGGGGTATACAATGAGCAGTTCTTC.

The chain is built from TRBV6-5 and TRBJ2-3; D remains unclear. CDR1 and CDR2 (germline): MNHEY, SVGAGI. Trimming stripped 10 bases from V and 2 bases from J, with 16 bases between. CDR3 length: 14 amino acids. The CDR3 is CATTPIPNTDTQYF. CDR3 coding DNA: TGTGCCACCACGCCCATCCCCAACACAGATACGCAGTATTTT.

The CDR3 loop reads CSVFWKITGELFF. Written as DNA, the CDR3 is TGCAGCGTTTTTTGGAAGATCACCGGGGAGCTGTTTTTT. This chain uses TRBV29-1 with TRBJ2-2; D is undetermined. Trimming took 5 bases from V and 4 from J, leaving 11 bases between them. Germline-derived CDR1 and CDR2 are SQVTM and ANQGSEA. This CDR3 spans 13 amino acids.

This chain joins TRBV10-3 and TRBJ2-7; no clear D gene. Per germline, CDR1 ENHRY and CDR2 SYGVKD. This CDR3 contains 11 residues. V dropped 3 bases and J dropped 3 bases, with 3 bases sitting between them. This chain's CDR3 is CAISDSYEQYF. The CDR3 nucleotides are TGTGCCATCAGTGACAGCTACGAGCAGTACTTC.

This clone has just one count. CDR3 nucleotide sequence: TGTGCCAGCAGTGAAGCGCTTCAGTTTGCTGACCTGTTTTTT. Translated: CASSEALQFADLFF. The chain recombines TRBV2 with TRBJ1-4; D call uncertain. V lost 0 bases to trimming and J lost 14 bases, with 16 bases between them. The length of the CDR3 is 14 residues. Germline CDR1 and CDR2: SNHLY and FYNNEI.

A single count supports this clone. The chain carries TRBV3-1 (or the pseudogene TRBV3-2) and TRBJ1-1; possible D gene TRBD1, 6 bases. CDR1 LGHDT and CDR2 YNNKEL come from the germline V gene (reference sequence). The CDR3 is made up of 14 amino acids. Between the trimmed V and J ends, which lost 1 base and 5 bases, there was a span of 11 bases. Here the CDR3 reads CASSQAGAMTEAFF. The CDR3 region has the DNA TGTGCCAGCAGCCAAGCAGGGGCGATGACTGAAGCTTTCTTT.

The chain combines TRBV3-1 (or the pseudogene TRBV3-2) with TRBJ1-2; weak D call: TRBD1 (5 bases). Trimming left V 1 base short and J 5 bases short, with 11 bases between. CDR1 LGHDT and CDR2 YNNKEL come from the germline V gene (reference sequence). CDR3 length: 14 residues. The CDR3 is CASSQGQGLYGYTF. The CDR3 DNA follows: TGTGCCAGCAGCCAAGGGCAGGGCCTGTATGGCTACACCTTC.